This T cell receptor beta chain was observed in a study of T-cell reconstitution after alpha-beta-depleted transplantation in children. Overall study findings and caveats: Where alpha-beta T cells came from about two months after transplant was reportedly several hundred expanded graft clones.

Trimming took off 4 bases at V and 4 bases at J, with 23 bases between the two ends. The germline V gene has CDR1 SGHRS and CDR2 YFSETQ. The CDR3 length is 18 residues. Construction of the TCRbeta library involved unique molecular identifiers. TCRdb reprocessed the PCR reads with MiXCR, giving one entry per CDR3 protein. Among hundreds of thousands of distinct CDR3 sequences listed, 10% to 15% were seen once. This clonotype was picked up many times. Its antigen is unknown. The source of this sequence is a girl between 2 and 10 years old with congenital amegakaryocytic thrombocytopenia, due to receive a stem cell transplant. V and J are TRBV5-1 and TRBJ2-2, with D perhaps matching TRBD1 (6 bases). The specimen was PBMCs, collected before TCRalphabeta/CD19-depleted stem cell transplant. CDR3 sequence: CASSTNPVGHTFTGELFF. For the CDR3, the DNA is TGCGCCAGCAGCACTAACCCGGTGGGACATACGTTCACCGGGGAGCTGTTTTTT.